The 2 T cell receptor beta chains presented below share a single source sample, sequenced in a study of tumor-infiltrating lymphocytes in glioblastoma multiforme. TCRB libraries came from RNA via three nested multiplex PCR rounds. TCRdb redid the calling of the multiplex PCR reads with MiXCR, one entry per CDR3 protein. The table shows approximately 16,000 distinct CDR3 sequences, with 70% to 75% occurring only once. Input material: brain tumor tissue. These receptors all stem from a male donor with glioblastoma.

V usage is TRBV20-1 and J usage is TRBJ1-5; D uncertain. Between the trimmed V and J ends, which lost 2 bases and 5 bases, there was a span of 10 bases. The germline V gene encodes CDR1 DFQATT and CDR2 SNEGSKA (reference sequence). The CDR3 runs 13 residues. This CDR3 reads CSARPTWDQPQHF. The CDR3 nucleotides read TGCAGTGCTAGACCCACCTGGGATCAGCCCCAGCATTTT.

J is TRBJ1-4 and V is TRBV7-6, with unresolved D. The CDR3 has 14 amino acids. In germline, CDR1 is SGHVS, CDR2 FNYEAQ. Trimming shortened V by 5 bases and J by 3 bases, and 10 bases separated the two germline ends. The CDR3 protein is CASSQGAANEKLFF. In nucleotides, the CDR3 is TGTGCCAGCAGCCAAGGCGCGGCTAATGAAAAACTGTTTTTT.